These T cell receptor beta chains were read from a single sample in a study of tumor-infiltrating lymphocytes in oesophageal squamous cell carcinoma. TCRdb re-called the PCR reads through MiXCR, storing one row per CDR3 protein. Here the sample spans 15,000 to 20,000 distinct CDR3 sequences, about 40% being singletons. The sample comprised normal esophageal tissue next to the tumor. The receptors derive from a male donor with esophageal squamous cell carcinoma. Both conserved end residues are part of each CDR3. The D gene is left open where the match is weak. A clone size is listed for some rows: how often the clone was seen (once, few, many), or a class if it is expanded.

d_call	clone_size	v_call	j_call	cdr3_nt	cdr3_aa
-	many	TRBV10-1	TRBJ2-5	TGCGCCACCAATACAGGGTTGCGGGAGACCCAGTACTTC	CATNTGLRETQYF
TRBD2	many	TRBV7-9	TRBJ2-2	TGTGCCAGCAGACCTACTAGCGGGGGGGCGAACACCGGGGAGCTGTTTTTT	CASRPTSGGANTGELFF
TRBD2	-	TRBV28	TRBJ2-7	TGTGCCAGCAGTCGTACTAGCGGCTGGTTCTACGAGCAGTACTTC	CASSRTSGWFYEQYF
TRBD1	medium-sized	TRBV12-3/TRBV12-4	TRBJ2-3	TGTGCCAGCAGTCTACGACAGGGGACAGGCACAGATACGCAGTATTTT	CASSLRQGTGTDTQYF
-	-	TRBV7-9	TRBJ2-7	TGTGCCAGCAGCTTAAATTTTGTGACTAGGGCCTACAATGAGCAGTACTTC	CASSLNFVTRAYNEQYF
-	-	TRBV5-3	TRBJ1-6	TGTGCCAGCAGCTTGGGGGGGGAGCAGTACTTT	CASSLGGEQYF
-	few	TRBV7-6	TRBJ2-5	TGTGCTAGCAGCCCCGACGGTGGAGAGACCCAGTACTTC	CASSPDGGETQYF
TRBD2	-	TRBV7-6	TRBJ2-1	TGTGCCAGCAGCTCCCCGGGGCTAGCGGGCGCCAATGAGCAGTTCTTC	CASSSPGLAGANEQFF
-	few	TRBV7-2	TRBJ2-7	TGTGCCAGCAGCCCTCAAGGGCAAGGTTTGGACGAGCAGTACTTC	CASSPQGQGLDEQYF
TRBD1	-	TRBV18	TRBJ1-2	TGTGCCAGCTCCGCGGCCCGGGACAGGCATGGCTACACCTTC	CASSAARDRHGYTF
-	few	TRBV19	TRBJ2-7	TGTGCCAGTAGTATCAAAACGGGAGTGCTCGAGCAGTACTTC	CASSIKTGVLEQYF
TRBD2	-	TRBV9	TRBJ2-3	TGTGCCAGCAGCGTAGGGGGACTAGCCGTAGATACGCAGTATTTT	CASSVGGLAVDTQYF
-	-	TRBV11-3	TRBJ2-3	TGTGCCAGCAGCTTAGATGGAAGCTCAGATACGCAGTATTTT	CASSLDGSSDTQYF
-	-	TRBV7-2	TRBJ2-5	TGTGCCAGCAGCTTGCGGACTCCCGGAAAGACCCAGTACTTC	CASSLRTPGKTQYF
TRBD2	many	TRBV4-1	TRBJ2-3	TGCGCCAGCAGCCAAGAGAGGATGGGAGGGCGCACAGATACGCAGTATTTT	CASSQERMGGRTDTQYF
-	-	TRBV2	TRBJ1-2	TGTGCCAGCAGGAAAAGGGGGGGAGGGAGGAGGATCTATGGCTACACCTTC	CASRKRGGGRRIYGYTF
-	medium-sized	TRBV11-2	TRBJ2-1	TGTGCCAGCAGCTTACTCCAGGGGGGCCATGAGCAGTTCTTC	CASSLLQGGHEQFF
TRBD1	many	TRBV6-1	TRBJ2-7	TGTGCCAGCGGCCGGGACAGGGGGCGCGAGCAGTACTTC	CASGRDRGREQYF
-	-	TRBV7-3	TRBJ2-5	TGTGCCAGCAGCTTAACGGGCGGGGAGGTGGAGACCCAGTACTTC	CASSLTGGEVETQYF
-	-	TRBV6-6	TRBJ2-3	TGTGCCAGCAGTTACTATCGTGCTAGCACAGATACGCAGTATTTT	CASSYYRASTDTQYF
-	-	TRBV6-2/TRBV6-3	TRBJ2-7	TGTGCCAGCAGTAAGACCGGGACGGCGACCTACGAGCAGTACTTC	CASSKTGTATYEQYF
-	-	TRBV7-3	TRBJ1-6	TGTGCCAGCAGCTCGGGGGGCATTATCCACTTT	CASSSGGIIHF
-	-	TRBV7-2	TRBJ2-5	TGTGCCAGCAGCTTAGGGGTCCGGGAGACCCAGTACTTC	CASSLGVRETQYF
TRBD2	many	TRBV2	TRBJ2-7	TGTGCCAGCAGTGACCTACTAGCGGCTGCCTACGAGCAGTACTTC	CASSDLLAAAYEQYF
-	many	TRBV4-1	TRBJ2-5	TGCGCCAGCAGCCAAGGACAGCTAACAGAGACCCAGTACTTC	CASSQGQLTETQYF
-	-	TRBV7-3	TRBJ2-3	TGTGCCAGCGCGCAGGGGTATACGCAGTATTTT	CASAQGYTQYF
TRBD1	medium-sized	TRBV6-6	TRBJ2-5	TGTGCCAGCAGTTACTTTGGACAGGGACAAGAGACCCAGTACTTC	CASSYFGQGQETQYF
TRBD2	medium-sized	TRBV12-3/TRBV12-4	TRBJ2-2	TGTGCCAGCAGTCCTAGCGGGAGGGCCAGCACCGGGGAGCTGTTTTTT	CASSPSGRASTGELFF
TRBD2	-	TRBV7-2	TRBJ2-7	TGTGCCAGCAGCTTCAGGACTAGCGGGGGCTACGAGCAGTACTTC	CASSFRTSGGYEQYF
-	-	TRBV6-1	TRBJ2-5	TGTGCCAGCAGTGGGACGGGTGGACGGAAAGAGACCCAGTACTTC	CASSGTGGRKETQYF
-	-	TRBV6-8	TRBJ2-4	TGTGCCAGCAGCCCTCCCGCGTGGGAGGCCAAAAACATTCAGTACTTC	CASSPPAWEAKNIQYF
TRBD1	few	TRBV7-2	TRBJ2-3	TGTGCCAGCAGCCCAAGGACAGGGGGGCCAGATACGCAGTATTTT	CASSPRTGGPDTQYF
TRBD1	many	TRBV28	TRBJ1-2	TGTGCCAGCAGGCCAGCGGGGACAGGGAGAGCTAACTATGGCTACACCTTC	CASRPAGTGRANYGYTF
TRBD1	-	TRBV27	TRBJ1-2	TGTGCCAGCAGTTCCGGGACAGGGGCGGGTGGCTACACCTTC	CASSSGTGAGGYTF
-	-	TRBV7-8	TRBJ2-7	TGTGCCAGCAGTTACAGTATCGAGCAGTACTTC	CASSYSIEQYF
-	-	TRBV7-2	TRBJ1-1	TGTGCCAGCAGCTTACACACTGAAGCTTTCTTT	CASSLHTEAFF
TRBD1	medium-sized	TRBV12-3/TRBV12-4	TRBJ2-1	TGTGCCAGCAGTTTTGTGGACAGGGTTTACAATGAGCAGTTCTTC	CASSFVDRVYNEQFF
-	medium-sized	TRBV12-3/TRBV12-4	TRBJ2-2	TGTGCCAGCAGTTTATTTGTAGGAGGTAACACCGGGGAGCTGTTTTTT	CASSLFVGGNTGELFF
-	medium-sized	TRBV12-5	TRBJ1-5	TGTGCTAGTGGTTTGTCAGTTAGCAATCAGCCCCAGCATTTT	CASGLSVSNQPQHF
TRBD1	-	TRBV6-1	TRBJ2-5	TGTGCCAGCAGTTACAGTGGGACAGGGGTCGGAAAGACCCAGTACTTC	CASSYSGTGVGKTQYF
TRBD2	-	TRBV7-2	TRBJ2-1	TGTGCCAGCAGCCATACCGGGACTAGCGTTTACAATGAGCAGTTCTTC	CASSHTGTSVYNEQFF
-	-	TRBV12-3/TRBV12-4	TRBJ2-1	TGTGCCAGCAGTTGGACCCCCGGGGACAATGAGCAGTTCTTC	CASSWTPGDNEQFF
TRBD1	many	TRBV5-8	TRBJ1-3	TGTGCCAGCAGCAGACGGACAGGGAATGGAAACACCATATATTTT	CASSRRTGNGNTIYF
-	-	TRBV6-1	TRBJ2-7	TGTGCCAGCAGTGAAGCCGGGATCTCCTACGAGCAGTACTTC	CASSEAGISYEQYF
TRBD2	-	TRBV10-2	TRBJ2-1	TGCGCCAGCAGGGTAGCGGGAGGGGAGGATGAGCAGTTCTTC	CASRVAGGEDEQFF
TRBD1	-	TRBV24-1	TRBJ2-7	TGTGCCACCAGCGTGTCTGGGACAGGGTATAACAATGAGCAGTACTTC	CATSVSGTGYNNEQYF
TRBD1	-	TRBV7-2	TRBJ1-2	TGTGCCAGCAGCCCGCAGGGGGCGAGTAACTATGGCTACACCTTC	CASSPQGASNYGYTF
-	many	TRBV7-9	TRBJ1-6	TGTGCCAGCAGCCAGCACGAAGTTAATTCACCCCTCCACTTT	CASSQHEVNSPLHF
-	many	TRBV28	TRBJ1-1	TGTGCCAGCAGTTTATACGCGGTTTTGAACACTGAAGCTTTCTTT	CASSLYAVLNTEAFF
-	-	TRBV28	TRBJ2-6	TGTGCCAGCAGTTTCAGGGGTGGGGCCAACGTCCTGACTTTC	CASSFRGGANVLTF
-	once	TRBV27	TRBJ1-3	TGTGCCAGCAGTTTGAGGGGGTACTCTGGAAACACCATATATTTT	CASSLRGYSGNTIYF
TRBD2	-	TRBV7-6	TRBJ2-5	TGTGCCAGCAGCTTAGTAGCGGGGGGTGTGGAGACCCAGTACTTC	CASSLVAGGVETQYF
TRBD2	-	TRBV27	TRBJ2-4	TGTGCCAGCAGCAGGGCGGGAGACTACAATGAGCAGTACTTC	CASSRAGDYNEQYF
TRBD1	-	TRBV24-1	TRBJ2-1	TGTGCCACCAGTGACCCCGGGACAGGGGGCGCGATTGGCTCCTACAATGAGCAGTTCTTC	CATSDPGTGGAIGSYNEQFF